This TCR beta chain was identified in a study of cytomegalovirus exposure and HLA in healthy donors (dated by TCRdb to 2015 to 2018). Turning to the overall study: In an earlier analysis of approximately 640 of the donors, about 260 Gb of sequence data and some 120 million unique TCR beta sequences from about 180 million T cells were reported. An early release that covered around 590 HLA-typed donors contained approximately 300 gigabases of sequencing data and 75 million to 100 million unique TCR sequences. Of the approximately 370 genotyped donors, more than 75% were placed in the genetic ancestry cluster associated with self-reported Caucasian donors. The study aimed to test whether signatures of past pathogen exposure could be identified by cataloging public T cell receptors. The T cell repertoires of some 700 subjects were profiled by immunosequencing and related to cytomegalovirus serostatus. A separate validation cohort of over 95 different subjects was used in addition to the roughly 720-subject first cohort. High-throughput TCR immunosequencing, statistical association of individual TCRs with disease status, and machine learning were combined to predict cytomegalovirus infection status. A later analysis re-examined previously published TCR beta repertoires from 500 to 700 donors and added high-resolution HLA genotyping to investigate patterns of TCR occurrence. The later analysis used no new phenotypic data to find candidate immune exposures, relying instead on TCR beta sequences and their occurrence across donors. In an earlier analysis of 500 to 650 of the donors, high-throughput TCR beta sequencing was used to judge whether each TCR beta V gene segment behaved as functional or pseudogenic. Donor age, sex, ethnicity and CMV serostatus were compiled alongside the repertoire data. Genome-wide SNP genotypes for about 60% of the 666 donors were used in a later genetic analysis, which treated that subset as a discovery cohort. Every repertoire in the discovery cohort had been generated on one and the same sequencing platform. HLA typing included class I and class II loci at four-digit resolution. Typing coverage differed by locus: A, B, C, DRB1 and DQB1 were typed in roughly 629-630 donors, DQA1 in 522, DPA1 in some 600, and DPB1 in just under 480. A handful of DR-DQ haplotypes were handled as single units for association and clustering because linkage in the cohort was strong. Across approximately 400 genotyped donors of the cohort, an average of approximately 220,000 unique TCR beta nucleotide sequences per donor were sequenced, and approximately 17% of those sequences were non-productive. Broad study findings and their caveats: In both the original and validation cohorts, the classifier was reported to diagnose cytomegalovirus status with high specificity and sensitivity. Approximately 16 rarely observed V segments, including chromosome 9 orphons, were excluded from the earlier analysis of a few hundred of the donors because counts were too low. Correlated functional status among segregating V segments might be attributable to linkage disequilibrium, but an unknown experimental factor could not be ruled out. Several of the top co-occurrence clusters appeared to be linked to parvovirus B19, influenza, CMV and Epstein-Barr virus, according to a later analysis. In an earlier analysis of some 540 of the donors, most TCR beta V segments appeared in productive rearrangements about 87% or about 30% of the time, broadly matching IMGT annotations. In the study, 150 to 200 TCR beta chains were listed as associated with cytomegalovirus. A group of highly shared sequence variants was considered likely to be a technical artifact of the sequencing pipeline. A further reported finding was that TCR beta sequences accurately predicted the HLA-A and HLA-B alleles for most subjects in the first cohort. While some public TCRs were present in many individuals, most TCR sequences turned up only very rarely across donors. A later analysis found that HLA-associated TCR beta chains were more clonally expanded and had lower generation probabilities than equally common non-associated chains. Immune exposure information for the cohort was limited to CMV serostatus. Roughly uniform sequencing depth across donors was assumed in presence/absence analyses, although this assumption may not hold. According to a later genetic analysis, donors in an Asian-associated ancestry cluster had fewer N-insertions in productive TCRs than the roughly 670-donor mean. In a later analysis, 15,000 to 20,000 TCR beta sequences were associated with specific HLA alleles at a false discovery rate of 0.05. In vitro tests confirmed that a few of the cytomegalovirus-associated TCR beta chains recognize cytomegalovirus antigens. In this cohort, only TCR beta chains were sequenced, and detectable features were limited by the absence of alpha or paired-chain data. It was suggested by the authors that the approach could potentially be generalized to other disease states and immunological phenotypes. Assigning TCR associations to individual alleles was difficult when HLA alleles, especially DR and DQ, strongly co-occurred. In a later analysis, the rate of TCR association differed among HLA loci, with DRB1 alleles having the most associated TCRs and HLA-C alleles having the fewest. Most CMV-associated TCR beta chains appeared to be HLA-restricted in a later analysis, and the HLA associations seemed to be driven largely by CMV exposure. V-gene and J-gene trimming of TCR beta chains was associated with a missense DCLRE1C variant in a later genetic analysis, and the association was replicated in an independent cohort. Because HLA typing was unavailable for some donors at each locus, only the typed subset was used in association tests. Some IMGT-functional V segments, including TRBV6-2 and TRBV6-3, could not be distinguished by the 87-base-pair reads and were therefore excluded.

As regards this clone: Its recognized antigen is unknown. No quality values exist for individual bases; no much larger clone is one base distant.

The library was obtained by the immunoSEQ multiplex PCR assay. For the multiplex PCR, a mixture combining 60 forward primers for TCR Vbeta segments and 13 reverse primers for TCR Jbeta segments was used. The CDR3 region of rearranged TCR beta genes was amplified from genomic DNA by a multiplex PCR assay. On the Illumina HiSeq System, the amplified TCR beta libraries were sequenced as 87-base-pair reads. Processing in the source paper ran as follows. Across the 600 to 700 repertoires, a later analysis counted 80 million or so unique TCR beta chains, around 11 million of which were shared by at least two donors. To remove PCR and sequencing errors, raw reads were error-corrected and collapsed into unique sequences using a nearest-neighbor algorithm that merged closely related sequences. To assign V, D and J gene segments, CDR3 sequences were aligned to IMGT reference sequences. For a sequence to be retained, at least a six-nucleotide match to both a V gene segment and a J gene segment was required. Rearrangements were called productive when the CDR3 lacked stop codons and stayed in frame with V and J; all others were non-productive. CDR3 was defined according to IMGT convention as the region running from the second conserved V-encoded cysteine to the conserved J-encoded phenylalanine. In an earlier analysis of just under 600 of the donors, sequences lacking an unambiguous match to a single V gene segment were excluded. An earlier analysis of approximately 590 of the donors called V segments functional above 56.7% productive rearrangements and segregating when the between-donor standard deviation exceeded 5%. To diagnose cytomegalovirus status from the catalog of TCR beta chain sequences, a statistical classification framework was built. A later analysis assigned V and J genes by comparing TCR nucleotide sequences with IMGT/GENE-DB human TR gene sequences. In a later analysis, CDR3 sequences and most-parsimonious VDJ recombination scenarios were assigned using the TCRdist pipeline. A later analysis defined each TCR beta chain by its CDR3 amino acid sequence plus V-gene family, and excluded reads lacking a unique V-gene family. To address suspected cross-contamination and a sequencing artifact, a later analysis removed over 500 highly shared, low-generation-probability nucleotide sequences. In a later analysis, a clonal expansion index was calculated for each public chain from normalized within-repertoire ranks of inferred template counts. In a later analysis, generation probabilities were computed using a VDJ recombination model fitted to out-of-frame rearrangements, and the results were checked against IGoR. In a later analysis, hypergeometric tests were used to score TCR-TCR, TCR-HLA and TCR-CMV co-occurrence, with a repertoire-size bias correction applied to TCR pairs. False discovery rates were estimated in a later analysis by permuting HLA or CMV assignments 20 times. In a later analysis, co-occurring TCRs were grouped using DBSCAN, and TCRdist sequence similarity was added for clustering within HLA-allele-positive subsets. Repertoires with fewer than 30,000 or more than 120,000 public chains were left out of co-occurrence clustering, as were five repertoires with anomalous nucleotide sharing. TCRdb obtained this table from immuneACCESS and retained in-frame rearrangements with V and J assigned. These tables miss some clones; where compared with another copy, unresolved V genes account for less than half of the shortfall, and the remainder is unexplained. V, J and clone size derive from that table, while D and trimming were established from the DNA sequence. This sample gives around 210,000 clones in total; roughly three quarters of them show up just once. The ten largest clonotypes hold about 1.5% of the sample.

The cohort consisted of 650 to 700 healthy bone marrow donors. All cohort members were sampled while nominally healthy, although unrecorded immune exposures were likely present. The donor tested CMV seronegative, placing the donor among the roughly 340 seronegative members of the cohort. Each donor provided a peripheral blood sample, and peripheral blood mononuclear cells were used for TCR beta sequencing. The Qiagen DNeasy Blood Extraction Kit was used to extract genomic DNA from the blood cell samples. There are 14 amino acids in the CDR3, from cysteine to phenylalanine inclusive. The only DNA kept is the CDR3, 42 bases in frame from the first base. The germline V gene supplies CDR1 MDHEN and CDR2 SYDVKM. At the junction V is shortened by 7 bases and J by 4 bases; bases outside the gene matches: 7.

Source material: PBMCs. Recombination connected TRBV28 to TRBJ1-5; TRBD1 matches 7 bases in the middle. This clonotype was obtained from a man aged 45-60 years in good health and CMV-seronegative. The nucleotide sequence is TGTGCCAGCACCCTGACAGGGACTAATCAGCCCCAGCATTTT. Its protein reads: CASTLTGTNQPQHF.